These 18 T cell receptor beta chains were all obtained from the same sample, sequenced in a study of T-cell reconstitution after alpha-beta-depleted transplantation in children listed by TCRdb under 2016. Libraries came from PCR. TCRdb shows the sequencer as Illumina HiSeq 2500. TCR library preparation used molecular barcoding, with unique molecular identifiers applied to normalize quantification of the TCRbeta repertoire. The public reads were run again by TCRdb, first through fastp at Q25 and then through MiXCR, and only productive beta chains were kept. Rows are combined by CDR3 protein, so each entry shows the most common genes and DNA. In all, the sample holds about 400,000 distinct CDR3 sequences, and around 21% of those were seen once. The ten largest account for 3% to 4% of the sample. The input for sequencing was PBMCs from the stem cell graft donor, taken from the stem cell graft. These receptors came from a human donor who donated a stem cell graft to a child with acute myeloid leukemia.

The V and J genes are TRBV18 and TRBJ2-7, with D perhaps matching TRBD1 (6 bases). V lost 6 bases to trimming and J lost 5 bases, with 17 bases between them. The CDR3 sequence is 14 residues long. Germline loops: CDR1 KGHSH, CDR2 LQKENI. The CDR3 loop is CASSRGPQGNEQYF. As DNA, the CDR3 is TGTGCCAGCTCCCGAGGGCCACAGGGAAACGAGCAGTACTTC.

The gene calls are TRBV18 and TRBJ2-2; D may be TRBD1 (5 bases). Germline values: CDR1 KGHSH, CDR2 LQKENI. V lost 6 bases to trimming and J lost 6 bases, with 8 bases between them. This CDR3 is 12 amino acids long. CDR3 protein: CASSPGSGELFF. The CDR3 DNA reads as TGTGCCAGCTCGCCAGGGTCCGGGGAGCTGTTTTTT. The full variable domain, with the rest looked up from reference TRBV18 and TRBJ2-2, is NAGVMQNPRHLVRRRGQEARLRCSPMKGHSHVYWYRQLPEEGLKFMVYLQKENIIDESGMPKERFSAEFPKEGPSILRIQQVVRGDSAAYFCASSPGSGELFFGEGSRLTVL.

The chain is built from TRBV6-1 and TRBJ1-1, with no clear D. The CDR3 loop spans 13 amino acids. CDR1 and CDR2 from the germline V gene are MNHNS and SASEGT. Trimming removed 6 bases from V and 1 base from J, with 9 bases in between. Here the CDR3 reads CASRVNTNTEAFF. For the CDR3, the DNA is TGTGCCAGCAGAGTAAATACGAACACTGAAGCTTTCTTT.

The genes are TRBV2 and TRBJ2-3; the D gene is possibly TRBD2 (6 bases). The V end lost 5 bases, the J end lost 9 bases, and 15 bases lay between the germline ends. This CDR3 is built from 13 residues. CDR1 is SNHLY, CDR2 FYNNEI, per germline. The CDR3 DNA is TGTGCCAGCAGTCTACTAGCTCCAGGGACGCAGTATTTT. This sequence encodes CASSLLAPGTQYF.

The chain joins TRBV20-1 to TRBJ2-5; D is uncertain. V was pared by 3 bases and J by 5 bases, with 16 bases between. The germline V gene encodes CDR1 DFQATT and CDR2 SNEGSKA (reference sequence). The CDR3 has 14 residues. The CDR3 loop reads CSASSAGVGETQYF. The DNA for the CDR3 is TGCAGTGCTAGTTCGGCCGGCGTGGGGGAGACCCAGTACTTC.

In its sample, this clonotype was seen many times. V is TRBV12-3 or TRBV12-4 and J is TRBJ2-1; 11 bases are shared with TRBD2. After removal of 6 bases from V and 10 bases from J, the junction contained 11 bases not matched to a gene. This CDR3 spans 15 amino acids. CDR3: CASSAGTSGLAEQFF. In nucleotides, the CDR3 is TGTGCCAGCAGCGCCGGGACTAGCGGACTAGCGGAGCAGTTCTTC.

This clonotype was recorded many times. The chain has TRBV12-3 or TRBV12-4 and TRBJ2-7, with no clear D. The CDR3 runs to 12 residues. V lost 4 bases and J 2 bases, leaving 6 bases between the germline ends. The CDR3 protein is CASSSITYEQYF. Written as DNA, the CDR3 is TGTGCCAGCAGTTCCATAACCTACGAGCAGTACTTC.

This chain uses TRBV20-1 with TRBJ2-7; D unresolved. Germline V gene sequence: CDR1 DFQATT, CDR2 SNEGSKA (reference sequence). V was cut by 8 bases and J by 0 bases, with 17 bases left in between. This CDR3 has 14 residues. DNA for the CDR3: TGCAGTACCACAATCGGGTCACGCTCCTACGAGCAGTACTTC. Translation: CSTTIGSRSYEQYF.

This clonotype turned up a few times. The V and J genes are TRBV20-1 and TRBJ2-2; 8 bases align to TRBD1. The CDR3 contains 18 residues. Germline V gives CDR1 DFQATT, CDR2 SNEGSKA (reference sequence). V dropped 2 bases and J dropped 4; count of bases not matched to a gene: 15. DNA for the CDR3: TGCAGTGCTAGACGTCCCTCCCGGACAGGGATTGGCACCGGGGAGCTGTTTTTT. It specifies CSARRPSRTGIGTGELFF.

This clonotype was recorded a few times. The chain joins TRBV15 to TRBJ1-2; TRBD1 agrees at 7 bases. The germline V gene has CDR1 LNHNV and CDR2 YYDKDF (reference sequence). This CDR3 region has 13 residues. With V trimmed by 5 bases and J by 8 bases, 8 bases remained unmatched. The CDR3 reads CATSLNRGGGYTF. The CDR3 nucleotides read TGTGCCACCAGCTTGAACAGGGGCGGAGGCTACACCTTC.

The chain recombines TRBV9 with TRBJ2-5, with a tentative D call TRBD2 (6 bases). The CDR3 runs 16 residues. Trimming removed 4 bases from V and 4 bases from J, with 20 bases in between. The germline gives CDR1 SGDLS, CDR2 YYNGEE. CDR3 DNA sequence: TGTGCCAGCAGCCCCCCCCTAGCGCAAGGGTCAGAGACCCAGTACTTC. Its translation is CASSPPLAQGSETQYF.

This clonotype showed up many times. This chain joins TRBV29-1 and TRBJ2-2; D is ambiguous. The CDR3 is 14 residues long. The V end was cut by 4 bases, the J end by 4 bases, with 13 bases between. Germline CDR1 and CDR2: SQVTM and ANQGSEA. The CDR3 nucleotides read TGCAGCGTTGGCGCACAACCAAGCACCGGGGAGCTGTTTTTT. Encoded protein: CSVGAQPSTGELFF.

This chain links TRBV15 with TRBJ1-1, with D unclear. Germline V gene sequence: CDR1 LNHNV, CDR2 YYDKDF (reference sequence). The CDR3 length is 14 residues. V lost 1 base and J lost 8, with 14 bases in between. The CDR3 coding sequence is TGTGCCACCAGCAGAGCGGCAAGAGTACAGGAAGCTTTCTTT. Encoded protein: CATSRAARVQEAFF.

The chain has TRBV6-1 and TRBJ2-6; D is possibly TRBD1 or TRBD2 (5 bases each). The CDR3 sequence is 18 residues long. CDR1 and CDR2 from the germline V gene are MNHNS and SASEGT. V was pared by 4 bases and J by 0 bases, with 16 bases between. The CDR3 DNA follows: TGTGCCAGCAGTGGGGTAGGGAGCAGGGTCTCTGGGGCCAACGTCCTGACTTTC. This translates into CASSGVGSRVSGANVLTF.

This clonotype was seen more than once but under ten times. The V and J genes are TRBV12-3 or TRBV12-4 and TRBJ2-2; 7 bases are shared with TRBD2. The ends lost 9 bases at V and 6 bases at J; junction bases unmatched: 7. The CDR3 spans 13 residues. The CDR3 here is CASGGRVPGELFF. DNA for the CDR3: TGTGCCAGTGGGGGGAGGGTCCCCGGGGAGCTGTTTTTT.

The chain joins TRBV4-1 to TRBJ2-3; 12 bases line up with TRBD1. Trimming at V came to 2 bases and at J to 4 bases, leaving 4 bases not matched to a gene. The germline V gene encodes CDR1 MGHRA and CDR2 YSYEKL. CDR3 length: 16 amino acids. The chain's CDR3 is CASSQFGTGGADTQYF. The CDR3 coding sequence is TGCGCCAGCAGCCAATTTGGGACAGGGGGCGCAGATACGCAGTATTTT.

This clonotype is a singleton in its sample. V usage is TRBV12-5 and J usage is TRBJ2-1; 7 bases fit TRBD1. Unmatched junction bases numbered 6, after V lost 5 bases and J lost 2 bases. Germline CDR1 reads LGHNT; CDR2 reads FRNRAP. This CDR3 is 15 amino acids long. CDR3 region: CASGRDRVTYNEQFF. The CDR3 region has the DNA TGTGCTAGTGGTCGAGACAGGGTTACCTACAATGAGCAGTTCTTC.

V and J are TRBV5-1 and TRBJ1-2; D uncertain. The V and J ends lost 1 base and 3 bases respectively, with 7 bases between them. Germline CDR1 SGHRS, CDR2 YFSETQ. CDR3 length: 13 amino acids. The CDR3 spells CASSLRVDYGYTF. CDR3 nucleotide sequence: TGCGCCAGCAGCTTGAGGGTAGACTATGGCTACACCTTC.